These 9 T cell receptor beta chains originate from one sample sequenced in a study of blood T cell repertoires in COVID-19. The assay was immunoSEQ multiplex PCR, and TCRdb's table has in-frame clones only and misses some. Among around 290,000 clones listed, 75% to 90% were seen once. The sequenced sample was peripheral blood. The receptors derive from a woman aged 70-85 years with COVID-19, enrolled during active disease.

This clone was counted a single time. V gene TRBV7-8 combines with J gene TRBJ2-7; D remains ambiguous. Germline lookup yields CDR1 SGHVS and CDR2 FQNEAQ. This CDR3 comprises 14 residues. V shed 1 base and J shed 2 bases, with 9 bases lying between them. The CDR3 DNA reads as TGTGCCAGCAGCTTAGGACTTTTAACCTACGAGCAGTACTTC. Translation: CASSLGLLTYEQYF.

This chain uses TRBV19 with TRBJ2-5; 8 bases align to TRBD2. V lost 6 bases and J lost 2; bases outside the gene matches: 17. CDR1 is LNHDA, CDR2 SQIVND, per germline (reference sequence). The CDR3 runs to 18 residues. The CDR3 loop is CASSPHLGSGAHQETQYF. DNA for the CDR3: TGTGCCAGTAGCCCCCACCTTGGTAGCGGGGCCCATCAAGAGACCCAGTACTTC. The variable domain in full, with the rest retrieved from reference TRBV19 and TRBJ2-5, is DGGITQSPKYLFRKEGQNVTLSCEQNLNHDAMYWYRQDPGQGLRLIYYSQIVNDFQKGDIAEGYSVSREKKESFPLTVTSAQKNPTAFYLCASSPHLGSGAHQETQYFGPGTRLLVL.

The chain's CDR3 is CASSSLDRGYGYTF. Written as DNA, the CDR3 is TGTGCCAGCAGTTCCCTGGACAGGGGCTATGGCTACACCTTC. The rearrangement joins TRBV6-1 to TRBJ1-2, with 9 positions matching TRBD1. The germline gives CDR1 MNHNS, CDR2 SASEGT. The CDR3 covers 14 residues. Germline trimming cut 5 bases from V and 4 bases from J; bases unmatched to any gene: 5.

The chain has TRBV30 and TRBJ1-4; D gene ambiguous. Deletions cut 2 bases from V and 6 bases from J, with 7 bases between. The CDR3 spans 12 residues. The V gene's germline CDR1 is GTSNPN and CDR2 SVGIG (reference sequence). In nucleotides, the CDR3 is TGTGCCTGGAGTCCAAGAGATGAAAAACTGTTTTTT. Protein product: CAWSPRDEKLFF.

This clone showed up just once. The chain uses TRBV5-1 and TRBJ1-1, with D perhaps TRBD1 (5 bases). The germline CDR1 and CDR2 sequences are SGHRS and YFSETQ. This CDR3 comprises 15 residues. Deletions cut 0 bases from V and 2 bases from J, with 11 bases between. In nucleotides, the CDR3 is TGCGCCAGCAGCTTGGCCGGGACTATAAACACTGAAGCTTTCTTT. Its protein product is CASSLAGTINTEAFF.

The chain is built from TRBV7-3 and TRBJ2-1; D might be TRBD1 (7 bases). The CDR3 consists of 17 residues. V gave up 2 bases and J gave up 8 bases, with 22 bases separating them. CDR1 is SGHTA and CDR2 is FQGTGA in the germline V gene. The CDR3 coding sequence is TGTGCCAGCAGCTTATATCAGGGGGGCAATGTAGGGGATGAGCAGTTCTTC. It encodes CASSLYQGGNVGDEQFF.

The V gene is TRBV10-2, the J gene TRBJ1-5; 10 bases align to TRBD1. CDR1 and CDR2 from the germline V gene are WSHSY and SAAADI. V shed 0 bases, J shed 5 bases, and the junction held 4 bases outside the gene matches. CDR3 length: 16 amino acids. CDR3 nucleotides: TGCGCCAGCAGTGAGTCCGAGACAGGGGGCGATCAGCCCCAGCATTTT. Translating gives CASSESETGGDQPQHF.

The chain recombines TRBV6-5 with TRBJ2-7; D not resolved. The V gene lost 5 bases and the J gene lost 6 bases, with 5 bases spanning the gap. Germline assignment: CDR1 MNHEY and CDR2 SVGAGI. The CDR3 loop spans 10 amino acids. The CDR3 nucleotides read TGTGCCAGCAGTCCAGGCGAGCAGTACTTC. It translates to CASSPGEQYF.

The CDR3 coding sequence is TGTGCCACCAGTGATCTCACTAGCGGGGGATACAATGAGCAGTTCTTC. Translation: CATSDLTSGGYNEQFF. The V gene is TRBV24-1, the J gene TRBJ2-1, with 11 nucleotides matching TRBD2. Losses at the gene ends were 3 bases for V and 4 bases for J; bases not matched to a gene: 4. The CDR3 totals 16 residues. The germline CDR1 and CDR2 sequences are KGHDR and SFDVKD.